The source of this TCR beta chain is a study of blood T cell repertoires in COVID-19 (dated by TCRdb to 2019 to 2021). Background on the whole study: The collaborator samples originated in the United States, Italy and Spain and spanned the acute and convalescent phases of COVID-19. The samples were drawn from the first 160 participants of the ongoing ImmuneRACE study and from some 1,300 subjects provided by 6 global collaborators. A freely available public database, intended as a resource for researchers studying the immune response to SARS-CoV-2, is where the repertoires were released. Deeply sampled blood TCRbeta repertoires from subjects exposed to, actively infected with, or recovered from COVID-19 were included in the dataset. Where available, HLA class I and class II types were taken from metadata supplied by the sample provider and were not determined by assay-based typing. The prospective study material was composed of cDNA or gDNA derived from T cells, B-cell-depleted T cells, or PBMCs. The sample metadata nearly always contained a de-identified subject ID, COVID-19 status, age in years and sex. Beyond this particular receptor, the publication reports: The quantity of clinical and demographic metadata differed by source and by participant and was supplied without curation.

The immunoSEQ Assay, a bias-controlled multiplex PCR, was used to amplify TCRbeta CDR3 regions from genomic DNA. The study's processing was this. Nucleated cell counts per sample were estimated from amplification of reference gene primers within the assay. Sequence reads were collapsed and filtered to measure the absolute abundance of every unique TCRbeta CDR3 rearrangement. For each sample, productive Simpson clonality was calculated by taking the square root of Simpson's diversity index across productive rearrangements. In its TCRdb copy, this immuneACCESS table keeps in-frame sequences only and misses some clones. Where compared with another copy, unresolved V genes explain less than half of these, and the others have no known cause. V, J and clone size derive from that table, while D and trimming were established from the DNA sequence. Present in this sample are just under 50,000 clones, around 84% of which were seen just once. Of the sample, less than 8% is held by the ten largest clones.

Each collaborating institution followed its own protocols to collect whole blood in K2EDTA tubes. For TCRbeta analysis, collaborators shipped samples as frozen whole blood, isolated PBMCs, or DNA extracted from either of those sample types. Notes on this clone: Its antigen target is currently unknown. It has no much larger one-base neighbor in the sample; base qualities were not kept.

This TCR came from a human donor in a cohort sampled during active COVID-19. Material for sequencing was peripheral blood.

The sequence in DNA is TGTGCCAGCAGTCTTGCGGGGAGGGAGCAGTACTTC. Translated, this gives CASSLAGREQYF. This receptor chain uses TRBV28 and TRBJ2-7; the D gene is perhaps TRBD2, from 6 matching bases. Looking up the germline V gene yields CDR1 MDHEN and CDR2 SYDVKM. Relative to germline, V is 5 bases shorter and J is 7 bases shorter, with 12 bases between their ends. From the cysteine up to the phenylalanine, the CDR3 has a length of 12 residues. Only CDR3 DNA remains: 36 bases, in frame from the first base.